The clone carrying this TCR beta chain was seen many times. This specimen belongs to a study of regulatory T cells in long-lasting Graves disease. Time point: newly diagnosed GD, antithyroid drugs for less than 3 months. Scientists built the TCR library using RNA that was extracted from PBMCs. TCR beta libraries were built with iRepertoire HTBI primers and Arm-PCR of CDR3 regions. MiXCR, applied by TCRdb to the multiplex PCR reads, yields one record per CDR3 protein. This sample has 550,000 to 650,000 distinct CDR3 sequences; about 16% occur once, and the top ten carry 12%. Trimming shortened V by 5 bases and J by 9 bases, and 11 bases separated the two germline ends. This CDR3 spans 12 amino acids. The data also belong to a second study, concerning T cells in Graves' hyperthyroidism and ophthalmopathy.

The sample was peripheral blood mononuclear cells (PBMCs), taken at new diagnosis, from a patient treated with antithyroid drugs. The J gene is TRBJ2-1, the V gene TRBV12-3 or TRBV12-4; D not certain. This clonotype originated in a man aged 18 to 29 with Graves disease. CDR3 residues: CASSPAHGEQFF. CDR3 bases: TGTGCCAGCAGTCCTGCCCATGGTGAGCAGTTCTTC.